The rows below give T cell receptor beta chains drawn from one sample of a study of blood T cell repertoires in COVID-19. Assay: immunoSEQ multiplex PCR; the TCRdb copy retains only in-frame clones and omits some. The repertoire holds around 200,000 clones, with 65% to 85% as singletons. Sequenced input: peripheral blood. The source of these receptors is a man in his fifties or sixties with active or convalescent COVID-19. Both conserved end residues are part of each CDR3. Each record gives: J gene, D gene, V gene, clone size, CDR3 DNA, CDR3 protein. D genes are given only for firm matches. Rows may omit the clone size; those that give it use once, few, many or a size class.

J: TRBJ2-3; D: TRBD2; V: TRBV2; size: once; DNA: TGTGCCAGCAGTGTGGTCACGGGGGGACGCACAGATACGCAGTATTTT; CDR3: CASSVVTGGRTDTQYF
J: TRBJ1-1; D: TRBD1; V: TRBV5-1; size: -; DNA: TGCGCCAGCAAACTTAACAGGGGGCGGTTTACTGAAGCTTTCTTT; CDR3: CASKLNRGRFTEAFF
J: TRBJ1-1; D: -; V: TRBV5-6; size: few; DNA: TGTGCCAGCAGCTTGTTATTATTCACTGAAGCTTTCTTT; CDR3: CASSLLLFTEAFF
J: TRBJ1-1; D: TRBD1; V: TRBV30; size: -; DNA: TGTGCCTGGAGCCCCCGGACGACAGGGAAGCGAGCTTTCTTT; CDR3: CAWSPRTTGKRAFF
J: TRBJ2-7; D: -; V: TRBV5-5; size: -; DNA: TGTGCCAGCAGCTTTAGGGGAGAGCAGTACTTC; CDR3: CASSFRGEQYF
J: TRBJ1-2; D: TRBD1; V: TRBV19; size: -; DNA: TGTGCCAGTACCTTCGGGACAGGGCGCGCCTACACCTTC; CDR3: CASTFGTGRAYTF
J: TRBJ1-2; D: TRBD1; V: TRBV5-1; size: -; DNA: TGCGCCAGCACTTCTGACAGGGGGTCTGGCTACACCTTC; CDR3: CASTSDRGSGYTF
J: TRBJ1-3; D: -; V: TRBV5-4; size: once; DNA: TGTGCCAGCAGCTTGGGAGCGGGGGCGATCTCTGGAAACACCATATATTTT; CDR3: CASSLGAGAISGNTIYF
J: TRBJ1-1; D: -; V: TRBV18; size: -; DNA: TGTGCCAGCTACGGTGGGAGTGAAGCTTTCTTT; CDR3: CASYGGSEAFF
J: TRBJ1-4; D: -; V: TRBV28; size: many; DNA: TGTGCCACTAATTGGGGGAGGGGACATATGAATGAAAAACTGTTTTTT; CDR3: CATNWGRGHMNEKLFF
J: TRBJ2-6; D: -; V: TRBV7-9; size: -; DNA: TGTGCCAGCAGCTTGCTGAGAGTCAGGGAAGTGGCCAACGTCCTGACTTTC; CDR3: CASSLLRVREVANVLTF
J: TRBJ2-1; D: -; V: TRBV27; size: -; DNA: TGTGCCAGCAGTTTATCGTCCCCATACAATGAGCAGTTCTTC; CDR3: CASSLSSPYNEQFF
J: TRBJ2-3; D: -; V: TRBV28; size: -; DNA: TGTGCCAGCAGGTCAACCCTCCTGAGTAGCGCAAACACAGATACGCAGTATTTT; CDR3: CASRSTLLSSANTDTQYF
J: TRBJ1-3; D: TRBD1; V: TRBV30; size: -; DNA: TGTGCCTGGAGTGTACGGACAGGGGGGCTGGACACCATATATTTT; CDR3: CAWSVRTGGLDTIYF
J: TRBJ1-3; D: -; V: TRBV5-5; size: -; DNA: TGTGCCAGCAGCTTCGCAGACTACTCTGGAAACACCATATATTTT; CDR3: CASSFADYSGNTIYF
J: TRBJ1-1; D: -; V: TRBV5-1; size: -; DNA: TGCGCCAGCAGCTTTGTCCGATCCGCGGGGGGGACTGAAGCTTTCTTT; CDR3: CASSFVRSAGGTEAFF
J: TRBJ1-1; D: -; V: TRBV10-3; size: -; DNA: TGTGCCATCAGTGAAGACAGCACGAACACTGAAGCTTTCTTT; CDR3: CAISEDSTNTEAFF
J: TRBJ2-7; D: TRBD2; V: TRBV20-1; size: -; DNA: TGCAGTGCTAGTAGCCTAGCGGGAGTAAGGTACGAGCAGTACTTC; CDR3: CSASSLAGVRYEQYF
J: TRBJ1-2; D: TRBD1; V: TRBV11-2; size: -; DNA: TGTGCCAGCAGCTTAGCCTCCGGGACAGGGTACTACACCTTC; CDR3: CASSLASGTGYYTF
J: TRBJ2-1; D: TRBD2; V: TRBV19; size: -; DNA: TGTGCCAGTCGAACTAGCGGGAGGTACTACAATGAGCAGTTCTTC; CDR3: CASRTSGRYYNEQFF
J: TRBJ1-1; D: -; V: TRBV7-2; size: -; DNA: TGTGCCAGCAGCGACGGACGGGGGAACACTGAAGCTTTCTTT; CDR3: CASSDGRGNTEAFF
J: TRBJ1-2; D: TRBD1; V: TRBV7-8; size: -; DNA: TGTGCCAGCAGCTGGGGACAGGCTAACTATGGCTACACCTTC; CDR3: CASSWGQANYGYTF
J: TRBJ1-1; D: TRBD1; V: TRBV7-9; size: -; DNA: TGTGCCAGCAGTCCGACAGGGGGGTATCCGATATCTGAAGCTTTCTTT; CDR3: CASSPTGGYPISEAFF
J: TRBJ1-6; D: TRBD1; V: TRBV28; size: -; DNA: TGTGCCAGCAGAGAATTAACAGGGGTCGATTCACCCCTCCACTTT; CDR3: CASRELTGVDSPLHF
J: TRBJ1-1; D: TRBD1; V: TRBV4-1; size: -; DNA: TGCGCCAGCACCAGTTACGGACAGGGGAACACTGAAGCTTTCTTT; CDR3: CASTSYGQGNTEAFF
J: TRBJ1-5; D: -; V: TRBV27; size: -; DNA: TGTGCCAGCAGTTTCGGCCAGGGGCGTCAGCCCCAGCATTTT; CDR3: CASSFGQGRQPQHF
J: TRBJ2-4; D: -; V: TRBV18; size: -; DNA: TGTGCCAGCTCACCGGAGGGCCTAGCCATGCAAGCCAAAGACATTCAGTACTTC; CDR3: CASSPEGLAMQAKDIQYF
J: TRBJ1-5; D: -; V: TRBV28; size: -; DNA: TGTGCCAGCAGGTATTATAGCAATCAGCCCCAGCATTTT; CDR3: CASRYYSNQPQHF
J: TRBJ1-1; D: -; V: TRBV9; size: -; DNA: TGTGCCAGCAGCGTAGGTGGCAGGGGGAACACTGAAGCTTTCTTT; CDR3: CASSVGGRGNTEAFF
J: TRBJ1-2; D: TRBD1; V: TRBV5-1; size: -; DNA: TGCGCCAGCAGCCAGGGACAGGCCCATGGCTACACCTTC; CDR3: CASSQGQAHGYTF
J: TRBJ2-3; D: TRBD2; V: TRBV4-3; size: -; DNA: TGCGCCAGCAGCTTTAGCGGGGGCTACACAGATACGCAGTATTTT; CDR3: CASSFSGGYTDTQYF
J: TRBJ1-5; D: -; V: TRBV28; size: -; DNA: TGTGCCAGCAGGCCAGACTGGAGCAATCAGCCCCAGCATTTT; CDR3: CASRPDWSNQPQHF
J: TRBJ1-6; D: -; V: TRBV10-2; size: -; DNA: TGCGCCAGCAGTGATGCGGGTATTGGCCCCATAAGCTCCTATAATTCACCCCTCCACTTT; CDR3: CASSDAGIGPISSYNSPLHF
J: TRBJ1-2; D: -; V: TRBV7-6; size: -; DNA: TGTGCCAGCAGCCACCTAGTACGAGGGTTCGGCTACACCTTC; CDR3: CASSHLVRGFGYTF
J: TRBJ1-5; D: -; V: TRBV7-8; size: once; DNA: TGTGCCAGCAGCTTAGACACAGGCAATCAGCCCCAGCATTTT; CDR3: CASSLDTGNQPQHF
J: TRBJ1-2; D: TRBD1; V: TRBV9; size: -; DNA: TGTGCCAGCAGCGTAGCTACAGGGGGCCCCGTTGGCTACACCTTC; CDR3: CASSVATGGPVGYTF
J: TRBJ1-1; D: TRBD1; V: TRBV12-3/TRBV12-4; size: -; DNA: TGTGCCAGCAGCCGGACAGGAATTGAAGCTTTCTTT; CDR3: CASSRTGIEAFF
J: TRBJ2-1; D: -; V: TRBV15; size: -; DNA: TGTGCCACCAGCAGACTACTAGCCAACAATGAGCAGTTCTTC; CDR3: CATSRLLANNEQFF
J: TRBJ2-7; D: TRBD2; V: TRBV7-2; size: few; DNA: TGTGCCAGTGCGAGCGGGGGGGCCTCGGGCGAGCAGTACTTC; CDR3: CASASGGASGEQYF
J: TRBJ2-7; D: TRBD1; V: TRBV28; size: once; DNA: TGTGCCAGCAGCACCGGGACAGGGTCCTACGAGCAGTACTTC; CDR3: CASSTGTGSYEQYF
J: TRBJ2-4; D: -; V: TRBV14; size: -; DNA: TGTGCCAGCAGCAGGGGGTTGGGAAACATTCAGTACTTC; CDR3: CASSRGLGNIQYF
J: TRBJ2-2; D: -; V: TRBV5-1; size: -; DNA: TGCGCCAGCAGCTTGACTCCGCGGGACGGCGGGGAGCTGTTTTTT; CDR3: CASSLTPRDGGELFF
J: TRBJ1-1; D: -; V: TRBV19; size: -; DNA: TGTGCCAGTACCATTAGAGGGGGCACTGAAGCTTTCTTT; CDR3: CASTIRGGTEAFF
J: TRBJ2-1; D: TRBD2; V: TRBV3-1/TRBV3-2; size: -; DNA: TGTGCCAGCAGCCAGGGGGCGGGGGGCCTAAATGAGCAGTTCTTC; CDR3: CASSQGAGGLNEQFF
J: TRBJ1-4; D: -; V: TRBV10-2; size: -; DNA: TGCGCCAGCAGTGTGATGGGGGGTGAAAAACTGTTTTTT; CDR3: CASSVMGGEKLFF
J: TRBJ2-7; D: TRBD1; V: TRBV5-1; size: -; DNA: TGCGCCAGCAGCGCGGCCGGGACAGGGGCCTACGAGCAGTACTTC; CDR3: CASSAAGTGAYEQYF
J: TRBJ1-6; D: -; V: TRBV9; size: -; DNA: TGTGCCAGCAGCGTAGAAGGAGGTAATTCACCCCTCCACTTT; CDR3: CASSVEGGNSPLHF
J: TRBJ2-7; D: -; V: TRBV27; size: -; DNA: TGTGCCAGCAGTTTAAAAGTCGAGGGCTACGAGCAGTACTTC; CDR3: CASSLKVEGYEQYF
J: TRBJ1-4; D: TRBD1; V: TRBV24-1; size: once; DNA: TGTGCCACCAGTGATACAGGGGCAACTAATGAAAAACTGTTTTTT; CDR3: CATSDTGATNEKLFF
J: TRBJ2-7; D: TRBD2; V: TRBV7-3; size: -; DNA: TGTGCCAGCAGCTCGGGACTAGCGGGAAATTCCGAGCAGTACTTC; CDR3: CASSSGLAGNSEQYF
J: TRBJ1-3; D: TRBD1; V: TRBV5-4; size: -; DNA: TGTGCCAGCAGCTTGACAGGGGACTTGTATGGAGGAAACACCATATATTTT; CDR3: CASSLTGDLYGGNTIYF
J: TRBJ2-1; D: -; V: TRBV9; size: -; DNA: TGTGCCAGCAGCGTAGGTTCTAGTCAAATGAATGAGCAGTTCTTC; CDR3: CASSVGSSQMNEQFF
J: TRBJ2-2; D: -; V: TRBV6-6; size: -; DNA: TGTGCCAGCAGTTACCGAGGCGGGGAGCTGTTTTTT; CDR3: CASSYRGGELFF
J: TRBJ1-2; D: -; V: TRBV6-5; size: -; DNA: TGTGCCAGCAGTTCCCGTCAGGGCAACGCACAGGGCTACACCTTC; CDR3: CASSSRQGNAQGYTF